This T cell receptor (beta chain) comes out of a study of T cells in Graves' hyperthyroidism and ophthalmopathy. There were TCR beta CDR3 regions amplified from RNA transcripts. RT-PCR in the first round (using the HTBI primer set) targeted the TCR CDR3. TCRdb fed the multiplex PCR reads into MiXCR, producing one record per CDR3 protein. The data contain fewer than 650,000 distinct CDR3 sequences, about 15% of them singletons. V was clipped by 5 bases and J by 3 bases, with 14 bases between them. From germline, CDR1 is LGHNT and CDR2 FRNRAP. The CDR3 sequence is 14 residues long. This clonotype was counted between two and nine times.

This receptor was identified in a woman in her twenties or thirties with Graves' hyperthyroidism that later progressed to Graves' ophthalmopathy. Sequenced input: blood. J is TRBJ2-7 and V is TRBV12-5; possible D gene TRBD1, 6 bases. The CDR3 protein is CASGPTDRIYEQYF. The CDR3 DNA sequence: TGTGCTAGTGGTCCAACCGACAGGATCTACGAGCAGTACTTC.